This T cell receptor (beta chain) comes out of a study of blood T cell repertoires in COVID-19. Measured with immunoSEQ multiplex PCR; TCRdb has only the in-frame clones, and not every one. The sample gives roughly 120,000 clones, approximately 80% of which show up once; roughly 7% is in the top ten. V was cut by 2 bases and J by 5 bases, with 16 bases left in between. The CDR3 totals 15 residues. The germline V gene has CDR1 SGHTA and CDR2 FQGNSA. The sample was peripheral blood. V gene TRBV7-2 combines with J gene TRBJ2-7; a weak D match, TRBD2 (6 bases). The receptor's source is a man between 70 and 80 years old with active or convalescent COVID-19. CDR3 protein: CASSLTSSASNEQYF. In DNA, the CDR3 is TGTGCCAGCAGCTTAACATCTAGCGCGAGCAACGAGCAGTACTTC.